This T cell receptor (beta chain) was identified in a study of tumor-infiltrating lymphocytes in primary liver carcinoma. Study background: Primary liver carcinoma in the patients was surgically resected. Tumor staging was T1-T3 N0M0; sizes spanned roughly 4.2 to 10 cm across. Whole-study results and caveats: The bulk unsorted samples meant that CD4+ and CD8+ repertoires went uncompared.

From approximately 490 ng total RNA, TCR beta cDNA was generated with a primer in the constant region. Slightly modified ARM-PCR with three nested multiplex PCR rounds yielded TCR beta libraries. Two initial PCR rounds of roughly 10 cycles each paired TRBV1-TRBV30 forward primers with a C-beta reverse primer. TCRdb fed the multiplex PCR reads into MiXCR, producing one record per CDR3 protein. The sample carries 300,000 to 350,000 distinct CDR3 sequences, around 60% recorded once. The CDR3 totals 14 residues. Unmatched junction bases numbered 6, after V lost 3 bases and J lost 6 bases. The germline gives CDR1 MDHEN, CDR2 SYDVKM. In regard to this clonotype: The antigen is not known.

Germline DNA was also extracted, and blood RNA derived from unsorted whole blood. Prior to the surgical procedure, four milliliters of peripheral blood were collected. This clonotype originated in a man between 40 and 49 years old with primary liver carcinoma and hepatitis B virus infection. Sequenced sample: peripheral blood. This chain uses TRBV28 with TRBJ2-7; 9 positions agree with TRBD1. The CDR3 protein is CASSFFGTGSEQYF. The DNA for the CDR3 is TGTGCCAGCAGTTTTTTCGGGACAGGGTCCGAGCAGTACTTC.